Listed here are 24 T cell receptor beta chains from one sample, sequenced in a study of cytomegalovirus exposure and HLA in healthy donors. PCR employed 60 Vbeta and 13 Jbeta primers. Profiling relied on immunoSEQ multiplex PCR, and the TCRdb table lists in-frame clones only, not all of them. This table holds about 180,000 clones, roughly 82% found once. The sequencing input was PBMCs. The receptors here all came from a man in his forties in good health and CMV-seronegative.

A few counts support this clone. This sequence joins TRBV18 and TRBJ2-7, with D perhaps matching TRBD1 (5 bases). Trimming shortened V by 3 bases and J by 5 bases, and 11 bases separated the two germline ends. The germline V gene has CDR1 KGHSH and CDR2 LQKENI. The CDR3 loop spans 13 amino acids. CDR3 amino acids: CASSPYQGNEQYF. For the CDR3, the DNA is TGTGCCAGCTCACCGTACCAGGGTAACGAGCAGTACTTC.

In this sample, this clone turned up once. The V call is TRBV28, the J call TRBJ2-5; the match to TRBD2 covers 7 bases. With 6 bases clipped from V and 1 base from J, the junction kept 2 bases outside the gene matches. This CDR3 contains 13 residues. The germline gives CDR1 MDHEN, CDR2 SYDVKM. For the CDR3, the DNA is TGTGCCAGCAGCCCGGGGGGCCAAGAGACCCAGTACTTC. Translated: CASSPGGQETQYF. The full variable domain, rest sourced from reference TRBV28 and TRBJ2-5, is DVKVTQSSRYLVKRTGEKVFLECVQDMDHENMFWYRQDPGLGLRLIYFSYDVKMKEKGDIPEGYSVSREKKERFSLILESASTNQTSMYLCASSPGGQETQYFGPGTRLLVL.

V and J are TRBV4-3 and TRBJ2-3; D unclear. From germline, CDR1 is LGHNA and CDR2 YSLEER. The CDR3 is 13 amino acids. Between the trimmed V and J ends, which lost 2 bases and 3 bases, there was a span of 6 bases. CDR3 loop: CASSQQKTDTQYF. The DNA for the CDR3 is TGCGCCAGCAGCCAACAGAAAACAGATACGCAGTATTTT.

The chain joins TRBV25-1 to TRBJ1-6; TRBD1 agrees at 7 bases. V dropped 7 bases and J dropped 4; count of bases not matched to a gene: 4. This CDR3 spans 14 amino acids. Germline lookup yields CDR1 MGHDK and CDR2 SYGVNS. This CDR3 is CASKEGQYNSPLHF. DNA of the CDR3: TGTGCCAGCAAGGAGGGACAGTATAATTCACCCCTCCACTTT.

V and J are TRBV5-1 and TRBJ2-2; D gene unclear. V gave up 4 bases and J gave up 4 bases, with 11 bases separating them. CDR1 is SGHRS and CDR2 is YFSETQ in the germline V gene. The CDR3 runs to 14 residues. CDR3 in amino acids: CASSPPSATGELFF. The CDR3 coding sequence is TGCGCCAGCAGCCCCCCAAGCGCCACCGGGGAGCTGTTTTTT.

V usage is TRBV13 and J usage is TRBJ2-2; a possible D gene is TRBD1 (6 bases). Trimming removed 2 bases from V and 8 bases from J, with 15 bases in between. Germline CDR1 is PRHDT and CDR2 is FYEKMQ (reference sequence). The CDR3 length is 15 residues. The CDR3 sequence is CASSLSQGLTGELFF. The DNA of the CDR3 is TGTGCCAGCAGCTTAAGTCAGGGGCTGACGGGGGAGCTGTTTTTT.

The chain is built from TRBV30 and TRBJ2-3; 16 bases are a match to TRBD2. The CDR3 consists of 16 residues. The J segment lost 6 bases and the V segment lost 3 bases, leaving 6 bases of the junction unmatched. Germline V gives CDR1 GTSNPN, CDR2 SVGIG (reference sequence). The CDR3 sequence is CAWSAGLAGGPDTQYF. CDR3 nucleotide sequence: TGTGCCTGGAGCGCGGGACTAGCGGGGGGGCCGGATACGCAGTATTTT.

This chain connects TRBV4-3 to TRBJ1-2; tentatively, D is TRBD1 (5 bases). Germline CDR1 reads LGHNA; CDR2 reads YSLEER. V dropped 0 bases and J dropped 4 bases, with 9 bases sitting between them. This CDR3 is built from 14 residues. This CDR3 reads CASSQEGGGYGYTF. As DNA, the CDR3 is TGCGCCAGCAGCCAAGAGGGGGGGGGCTATGGCTACACCTTC.

This clone occurred once. The chain combines TRBV19 with TRBJ1-2; 12 bases align to TRBD1. The CDR3 sequence is 15 residues long. With 7 bases clipped from V and 3 bases from J, the junction kept 6 bases outside the gene matches. In germline, CDR1 is LNHDA, CDR2 SQIVND (reference sequence). The DNA of the CDR3 is TGTGCCAGTACCAACGGGGACAGGGGGCACTATGGCTACACCTTC. As protein: CASTNGDRGHYGYTF.

There are a few counts of this clone. The chain combines TRBV6-5 with TRBJ2-5; 9 bases are shared with TRBD1. This CDR3 spans 16 amino acids. With V trimmed by 4 bases and J by 1 base, 7 bases remained unmatched. The germline CDR1 and CDR2 sequences are MNHEY and SVGAGI. The CDR3 coding sequence is TGTGCCAGCAGTTTTACAGGGGGCGCGGGCCAAGAGACCCAGTACTTC. It specifies CASSFTGGAGQETQYF.

The chain carries TRBV9 and TRBJ2-5; D call uncertain. Trimming took off 0 bases at V and 2 bases at J, with 8 bases between the two ends. This CDR3 has 14 amino acids. Per the germline V gene, CDR1 is SGDLS and CDR2 is YYNGEE. The CDR3 sequence: CASSVAGRQETQYF. CDR3 sequence (DNA): TGTGCCAGCAGCGTAGCGGGTCGGCAAGAGACCCAGTACTTC.

V gene TRBV6-5 combines with J gene TRBJ2-5; 7 nucleotides align to TRBD1. Losses at the gene ends were 4 bases for V and 4 bases for J; bases not matched to a gene: 3. The length of the CDR3 is 13 residues. In germline, CDR1 is MNHEY, CDR2 SVGAGI. The CDR3 is CASSFPGGETQYF. The CDR3 DNA reads TGTGCCAGCAGTTTCCCAGGGGGAGAGACCCAGTACTTC.

J is TRBJ2-7 and V is TRBV29-1; 11 nucleotides agree with TRBD2. CDR1 and CDR2 from the germline V gene are SQVTM and ANQGSEA. V was clipped by 5 bases and J by 4 bases; unmatched bases: 7. This CDR3 region has 14 residues. CDR3 loop: CSVIAGGPGYEQYF. In DNA form, the CDR3 reads TGCAGCGTTATAGCGGGAGGGCCTGGATACGAGCAGTACTTC.

This chain connects TRBV30 to TRBJ2-5; 12 bases are shared with TRBD2. The CDR3 extends over 16 amino acids. CDR1 and CDR2 from the germline V gene are GTSNPN and SVGIG (reference sequence). With V trimmed by 6 bases and J by 4 bases, 12 bases remained unmatched. Here the CDR3 reads CACGASGGAALETQYF. For the CDR3, the DNA is TGTGCCTGCGGGGCTAGCGGGGGGGCTGCCCTAGAGACCCAGTACTTC.

In the case of this clone: The junction and the germline gene differ at one end; a read error may be behind it. The CDR3 nucleotides read TGTGCCTGGAGTGACAACCGGGAGGGTGGGTACGGGCAGTACTTC. Encoded protein: CAWSDNREGGYGQYF. V usage is TRBV30 and J usage is TRBJ2-7, with 8 bases lining up with TRBD2. Germline V CDR1 and CDR2: GTSNPN, SVGIG (reference sequence). The CDR3 sequence is 15 residues long.

CDR3 coding DNA: TGTGCCAGCAGCTACGGACAGATTTACGAGCAGTACTTC. As protein: CASSYGQIYEQYF. The chain is built from TRBV11-1 and TRBJ2-7, with D maybe TRBD1 (6 bases). Germline CDR1 is SGHAT and CDR2 is FQDESV (reference sequence). V was clipped by 4 bases and J by 4 bases, with 11 bases between them. The CDR3 is 13 residues long.

This chain joins TRBV7-9 and TRBJ1-4, with 8 nucleotides matching TRBD1. The J segment lost 12 bases and the V segment lost 4 bases, leaving 13 bases of the junction unmatched. CDR1 is SEHNR and CDR2 is FQNEAQ in the germline V gene (reference sequence). The CDR3 is 15 residues long. As DNA, the CDR3 is TGTGCCAGCAGCTCACGACAGGGGCAAAGCGAACAACTGTTTTTT. This sequence encodes CASSSRQGQSEQLFF.

The chain carries TRBV7-2 and TRBJ2-4; TRBD2 matches at 7 bases. This CDR3 spans 14 amino acids. Germline trimming cut 0 bases from V and 7 bases from J; bases unmatched to any gene: 3. CDR1 and CDR2 (germline): SGHTA, FQGNSA. The DNA of the CDR3 is TGTGCCAGCAGCTTAGCAACGCGGGGGAACATTCAGTACTTC. It yields the protein CASSLATRGNIQYF.

The genes are TRBV14 and TRBJ1-4; D is perhaps TRBD1 (6 bases). The CDR3 runs 17 residues. CDR1 and CDR2 from the germline V gene are SGHDN and FVKESK. The V gene lost 4 bases and the J gene lost 5 bases, with 20 bases spanning the gap. The CDR3 bases are TGTGCCAGCAGCCCCCACCTAGCAGGGGCCGTCAATGAAAAACTGTTTTTT. Translation gives CASSPHLAGAVNEKLFF.

The chain links TRBV28 to TRBJ2-5; D is unclear. The CDR3 spans 14 residues. Germline V gene sequence: CDR1 MDHEN, CDR2 SYDVKM. V was cut by 3 bases and J by 2 bases, with 10 bases left in between. The DNA for the CDR3 is TGTGCCAGCAGTTTCCCCCAGTTGCAAGAGACCCAGTACTTC. It yields the protein CASSFPQLQETQYF.

This chain connects TRBV9 to TRBJ1-1; 10 nucleotides line up with TRBD1. The V segment lost 4 bases and the J segment 6 bases; nucleotides outside the gene matches: 6. Germline CDR1 and CDR2: SGDLS and YYNGEE. This CDR3 has 14 amino acids. In DNA form, the CDR3 reads TGTGCCAGCAGCTCTCGACAGGGGGCTTCTGAAGCTTTCTTT. It specifies CASSSRQGASEAFF.

This clone was counted a few times. V and J are TRBV25-1 and TRBJ1-4; 8 nucleotides match TRBD1. The V and J ends lost 6 bases and 6 bases, in that order; junction bases with no gene match: 6. The CDR3 covers 14 residues. Germline CDR1 is MGHDK and CDR2 is SYGVNS. CDR3 sequence: CASSPGQVYEKLFF. CDR3 DNA sequence: TGTGCCAGCAGCCCGGGACAGGTTTATGAAAAACTGTTTTTT. Using reference TRBV25-1 and TRBJ1-4 for the parts outside the CDR3, the full variable domain is EADIYQTPRYLVIGTGKKITLECSQTMGHDKMYWYQQDPGMELHLIHYSYGVNSTEKGDLSSESTVSRIRTEHFPLTLESARPSHTSQYLCASSPGQVYEKLFFGSGTQLSVL.

This sequence joins TRBV7-3 and TRBJ2-1, with 7 bases aligning to TRBD1. With V trimmed by 5 bases and J by 6 bases, 7 bases remained unmatched. There are 14 residues in the CDR3. CDR1 is SGHTA and CDR2 is FQGTGA in the germline V gene. The CDR3 reads CASSVQGLGNEQFF. The CDR3 DNA follows: TGTGCCAGCAGCGTACAGGGGTTAGGCAATGAGCAGTTCTTC.

V is TRBV7-2 and J is TRBJ2-3, with 9 bases lining up with TRBD2. Germline CDR1 reads SGHTA; CDR2 reads FQGNSA. Trimming took 5 bases from V and 14 from J; bases not matched to a gene: 11. CDR3 length: 13 amino acids. CDR3: CASSLAGTSNLYF. CDR3 in DNA: TGTGCCAGCAGCCTCGCCGGGACTAGCAATCTGTATTTT.